These 5 T cell receptor beta chains were sequenced from one sample in a study of cytomegalovirus exposure and HLA in healthy donors. The PCR used 60 Vbeta and 13 Jbeta primers. Data came from immunoSEQ multiplex PCR; TCRdb stores just in-frame clones and leaves some out. The profile shows under 200,000 clones, 76% of them singletons. The specimen sequenced was PBMCs. The receptors come from a female donor in good health and CMV-seronegative.

This rearrangement joins TRBV27 to TRBJ1-5; TRBD1 is a possible D gene (6 bases). Trimming pared 5 bases from V and 3 bases from J, leaving 17 bases between. The CDR3 contains 16 residues. Germline V gene data show CDR1 as MNHEY and CDR2 as SMNVEV (reference sequence). The CDR3 DNA follows: TGTGCCAGCAGTACCTTGTCGGGACAACTCAATCAGCCCCAGCATTTT. It specifies CASSTLSGQLNQPQHF.

Concerning this clone: The junction and the germline gene differ at one end; a read error may be behind it. The chain recombines TRBV4-3 with TRBJ2-6; 8 nucleotides match TRBD2. The CDR3 is made up of 17 amino acids. Germline values: CDR1 LGHNA, CDR2 YSLEER. CDR3 in amino acids: CASSQGGRGAGANGLTF. For the CDR3, the DNA is TGCGCCAGCAGCCAAGGAGGGCGGGGGGCTGGGGCCAACGGCCTGACTTTC.

This clone was seen only a few times. This chain connects TRBV10-3 to TRBJ1-2; TRBD1 might be the D (6 bases). V lost 11 bases and J 3 bases, leaving 16 bases between the germline ends. The CDR3 contains 13 residues. CDR1 is ENHRY and CDR2 is SYGVKD in the germline V gene. For the CDR3, the DNA is TGTGCCTCCTCGGGGGGCTCTCACTATGGCTACACCTTC. Its protein is CASSGGSHYGYTF.

This clone was counted between two and nine times. The chain joins TRBV7-9 to TRBJ1-2; a possible D gene is TRBD1 (6 bases). This CDR3 spans 14 amino acids. Germline-derived CDR1 and CDR2 are SEHNR and FQNEAQ (reference sequence). V lost 3 bases, J lost 4 bases, and 12 bases lay in between. The CDR3 coding sequence is TGTGCCAGCAGCTTCGCAGGGGTTGGCTATGGCTACACCTTC. Amino acid sequence: CASSFAGVGYGYTF.

The chain is built from TRBV7-9 and TRBJ1-2; D unresolved. The CDR3 contains 13 residues. Trimming pared 5 bases from V and 1 base from J, leaving 8 bases between. Per the germline V gene, CDR1 is SEHNR and CDR2 is FQNEAQ (reference sequence). CDR3 amino acids: CASSAGSNYGYTF. The CDR3 DNA reads as TGTGCCAGCAGCGCAGGCAGTAACTATGGCTACACCTTC.